This T cell receptor beta chain was captured by sequencing in a study of blood T cell repertoires in COVID-19. About the research overall: PBMCs, B-cell-depleted T cells, or T cells were the source of the cDNA or gDNA that made up the material.

The V gene end was trimmed by 4 bases and the J gene end by 7 bases; junction bases not matched to a gene: 8. The CDR3 totals 15 residues. Germline-derived CDR1 and CDR2 are SGHRS and YFSETQ. Method: immunoSEQ multiplex PCR; TCRdb's copy keeps in-frame clones and lacks some. Among fewer than 120,000 clones, roughly 91% were seen once, and the ten largest hold less than 3.5%. The source of this sequence is a woman in her forties or fifties with acute or convalescent COVID-19. Material for sequencing was peripheral blood. This rearrangement joins TRBV5-1 to TRBJ1-4, with 9 bases aligning to TRBD1. The CDR3, as DNA: TGCGCCAGCAGCCTAGGACAGGGGCAGAGTGAAAAACTGTTTTTT. It specifies CASSLGQGQSEKLFF.